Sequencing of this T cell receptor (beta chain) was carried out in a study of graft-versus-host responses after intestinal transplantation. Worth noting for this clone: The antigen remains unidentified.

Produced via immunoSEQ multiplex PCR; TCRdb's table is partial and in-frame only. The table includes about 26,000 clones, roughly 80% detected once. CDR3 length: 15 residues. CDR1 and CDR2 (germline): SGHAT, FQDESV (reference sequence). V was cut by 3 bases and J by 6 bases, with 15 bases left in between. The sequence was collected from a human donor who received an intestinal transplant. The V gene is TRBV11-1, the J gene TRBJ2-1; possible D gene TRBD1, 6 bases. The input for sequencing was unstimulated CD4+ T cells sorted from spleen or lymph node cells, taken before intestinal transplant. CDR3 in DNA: TGTGCCAGCAGCTTGGTCAGGGGACCCCGCAATGAGCAGTTCTTC. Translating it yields CASSLVRGPRNEQFF.